These 24 T cell receptor beta chains came from one sample sequenced in a study of blood T cell dynamics during melanoma immunotherapy. Time point specified: week 3, after first cycle of checkpoint inhibitor. The table came from immunoSEQ multiplex PCR; TCRdb's copy has only in-frame clones and leaves some out. The profile covers about 7,600 clones, with approximately 89% appearing a single time and approximately 3.9% taken by the ten largest. This specimen was blood, taken from a patient treated with checkpoint blockade. Receptors originate from a human donor with melanoma.

The V gene is TRBV28, the J gene TRBJ2-7; D unresolved. Germline CDR1 reads MDHEN; CDR2 reads SYDVKM. The CDR3 spans 12 residues. Trimming stripped 7 bases from V and 3 bases from J, with 10 bases between. The CDR3 spells CASKDLGYEQYF. The CDR3 DNA reads as TGTGCCAGCAAAGATCTGGGCTACGAGCAGTACTTC.

CDR3 loop: CASRDSGQGAYEQYF. The CDR3 DNA follows: TGTGCCAGCAGGGACTCAGGACAGGGGGCCTACGAGCAGTACTTC. The rearrangement uses TRBV28 and TRBJ2-7; TRBD1 aligns across 10 bases. Per germline, CDR1 MDHEN and CDR2 SYDVKM. CDR3 length: 15 residues. Germline trimming cut 6 bases from V and 2 bases from J; bases unmatched to any gene: 7.

The chain joins TRBV28 to TRBJ1-2; D call uncertain. With 6 bases removed from V and 5 bases from J, the gap between germline ends came to 13 bases. Germline CDR1 is MDHEN and CDR2 is SYDVKM. The CDR3 spans 13 residues. This CDR3 reads CASSRAAAYGYTF. DNA of the CDR3: TGTGCCAGCAGCCGTGCGGCCGCTTATGGCTACACCTTC.

This clone is categorized as medium-sized. Other DNA sequences within the sample encode an identical CDR3. This rearrangement joins TRBV27 to TRBJ1-2; no definite D call. Germline CDR1 and CDR2: MNHEY and SMNVEV (reference sequence). The CDR3 contains 14 residues. V was cut by 2 bases and J by 2 bases, with 9 bases left in between. The CDR3 sequence: CASSLQGGNYGYTF. Here the CDR3 DNA reads TGTGCCAGCAGTTTACAAGGAGGAAACTATGGCTACACCTTC.

The chain recombines TRBV2 with TRBJ2-4; no definite D call. Germline assignment: CDR1 SNHLY and CDR2 FYNNEI. V was shortened by 3 bases and J by 1 base, with 10 bases between the two germline ends. This CDR3 is 15 amino acids long. The CDR3 sequence: CASSDFRTAKNIQYF. DNA for the CDR3: TGTGCCAGCAGTGACTTCAGGACCGCCAAAAACATTCAGTACTTC.

This rearrangement joins TRBV29-1 to TRBJ1-1, with 7 bases matching TRBD1. With 6 bases clipped from V and 6 bases from J, the junction kept 10 bases outside the gene matches. Germline V gene data show CDR1 as SQVTM and CDR2 as ANQGSEA. The CDR3 runs 13 residues. The CDR3 DNA follows: TGCAGCGTGGAGAGGCAGGGGGGAGCTGAAGCTTTCTTT. This sequence encodes CSVERQGGAEAFF.

V is TRBV11-3 and J is TRBJ2-2; no definite D call. Germline CDR1 and CDR2: SGHNT and YENEEA. Trimming pared 2 bases from V and 6 bases from J, leaving 10 bases between. The CDR3 spans 14 residues. CDR3 loop: CASSLIRDAGELFF. CDR3 bases: TGTGCCAGCAGCTTAATTAGAGACGCCGGGGAGCTGTTTTTT. Full variable domain (rest looked up from reference TRBV11-3 and TRBJ2-2): EAGVVQSPRYKIIEKKQPVAFWCNPISGHNTLYWYLQNLGQGPELLIRYENEEAVDDSQLPKDRFSAERLKGVDSTLKIQPAELGDSAVYLCASSLIRDAGELFFGEGSRLTVL.

Here the CDR3 reads CASSLPGGPQHF. The CDR3 bases are TGTGCCAGCAGCCTCCCAGGTGGGCCCCAGCATTTT. The gene calls are TRBV28 and TRBJ1-5; D is uncertain. Germline CDR1 MDHEN, CDR2 SYDVKM. Trimming stripped 6 bases from V and 9 bases from J, with 12 bases between. The CDR3 has 12 amino acids.

This clone was recorded only once. The chain links TRBV28 to TRBJ2-6, with D tentatively TRBD1 (5 bases). Per the germline V gene, CDR1 is MDHEN and CDR2 is SYDVKM. Between the trimmed V and J ends, which lost 6 bases and 0 bases, there was a span of 15 bases. CDR3 length: 17 residues. The CDR3 spells CASRSTGILSGANVLTF. The DNA of the CDR3 is TGTGCCAGCAGGTCTACAGGAATCCTCTCTGGGGCCAACGTCCTGACTTTC.

The chain recombines TRBV9 with TRBJ2-1; TRBD2 agrees at 7 bases. V lost 0 bases to trimming and J lost 1 base; unmatched junction nucleotides: 4. Looked up from germline, CDR1 is SGDLS and CDR2 is YYNGEE. The CDR3 has 16 residues. The CDR3 bases are TGTGCCAGCAGCGTAGGTTCCGGGAGGTCCTACAATGAGCAGTTCTTC. Translating it yields CASSVGSGRSYNEQFF.

The CDR3 DNA reads TGTGCCAGCAGCTTAGCCCTAGGGGGCAAACTGTTTTTT. Translated: CASSLALGGKLFF. The chain combines TRBV7-6 with TRBJ1-4; 7 nucleotides agree with TRBD1. The CDR3 length is 13 residues. Losses at the gene ends were 0 bases for V and 11 bases for J; bases not matched to a gene: 3. CDR1 SGHVS and CDR2 FNYEAQ come from the germline V gene.

DNA for the CDR3: TGTGCCAGCAGTAGCGGGCTCTACTACGAGCAGTACTTC. The encoded protein is CASSSGLYYEQYF. This chain joins TRBV27 and TRBJ2-7, with a possible D match to TRBD2 (6 bases). Per germline, CDR1 MNHEY and CDR2 SMNVEV (reference sequence). CDR3 length equals 13 residues. V lost 5 bases and J lost 3, with 11 bases in between.

The rearrangement joins TRBV6-6 to TRBJ1-5, with 7 bases matching TRBD1. The germline gives CDR1 MNHNY, CDR2 SVGAGI (reference sequence). V lost 5 bases to trimming and J lost 11 bases; unmatched junction nucleotides: 18. The CDR3 covers 16 residues. The CDR3 sequence: CASSPRDRGTYQAQHF. The CDR3 DNA sequence: TGTGCCAGCAGTCCCCGGGACAGAGGCACATACCAAGCCCAGCATTTT.

V and J are TRBV2 and TRBJ2-7; weak D call: TRBD1 (6 bases). Germline values: CDR1 SNHLY, CDR2 FYNNEI. V was trimmed by 0 bases and J by 4 bases, leaving 13 bases between them. This CDR3 contains 15 residues. The CDR3 DNA sequence: TGTGCCAGCAGTGAAGCCGGCAGGGGTAGTTACGAGCAGTACTTC. Translation gives CASSEAGRGSYEQYF.

V usage is TRBV9 and J usage is TRBJ2-7; a weak D match, TRBD1 (6 bases). Germline CDR1 SGDLS, CDR2 YYNGEE. The V and J ends lost 0 bases and 7 bases respectively, with 14 bases between them. The CDR3 runs to 14 residues. In nucleotides, the CDR3 is TGTGCCAGCAGCGTAGATCCAGGGGACGCGGAGCAGTACTTC. Its translation is CASSVDPGDAEQYF.

The CDR3: CASSGAARGSGANVLTF. The DNA of the CDR3 is TGTGCCAGTAGTGGGGCGGCGAGGGGCTCTGGGGCCAACGTCCTGACTTTC. The chain is built from TRBV19 and TRBJ2-6; D may correspond to TRBD1 or TRBD2 (5 bases each). The CDR3 extends over 17 amino acids. Germline CDR1 and CDR2: LNHDA and SQIVND (reference sequence). V was cut by 5 bases and J by 0 bases, with 14 bases left in between.

This sequence joins TRBV12-1 and TRBJ2-5; TRBD1, the table's D call, lacks a check against the DNA. The end of the DNA aligns better with TRBJ2-7, so the J call may be wrong. TRBV12-1 counts as a pseudogene. CDR3 length: 16 amino acids. DNA of the CDR3: TGTGCCAGCAGCACCCCCGCCGACAGGCCCAGGGACGAGCAGTACTTC. Translated, it gives CASSTPADRPRDEQYF.

The rearrangement links TRBV28 to TRBJ1-4; 8 bases line up with TRBD1. Germline V gives CDR1 MDHEN, CDR2 SYDVKM. The CDR3 is made up of 12 amino acids. J lost 11 bases, V lost 5 bases, and 4 bases had no gene match. CDR3 DNA: TGTGCCAGCAGTGGACAGGGACCTAAACTGTTTTTT. It is translated as CASSGQGPKLFF. The full variable domain, rest sourced from reference TRBV28 and TRBJ1-4, is DVKVTQSSRYLVKRTGEKVFLECVQDMDHENMFWYRQDPGLGLRLIYFSYDVKMKEKGDIPEGYSVSREKKERFSLILESASTNQTSMYLCASSGQGPKLFFGSGTQLSVL.

The J gene is TRBJ2-7, the V gene TRBV20-1; unclear D gene. The length of the CDR3 is 10 residues. The germline CDR1 and CDR2 sequences are DFQATT and SNEGSKA (reference sequence). Trimming pared 3 bases from V and 12 bases from J, leaving 12 bases between. In DNA, the CDR3 is TGCAGTGCTAGCTTGGAAAGGCTGTACTTC. It codes for CSASLERLYF.

The chain employs TRBV11-2 and TRBJ2-5; 9 bases align to TRBD1. The last part of the DNA fits TRBJ2-7 better; the J call may be wrong. This CDR3 has 16 amino acids. The germline CDR1 and CDR2 sequences are SGHAT and FQNNGV. CDR3 region: CASSPLQGAAAYEQYF. The CDR3 nucleotides read TGTGCCAGCAGCCCCTTACAGGGGGCAGCCGCCTACGAGCAGTACTTC.

V and J are TRBV2 and TRBJ1-1; D uncertain. The V end was cut by 5 bases, the J end by 2 bases, with 9 bases between. The CDR3 has 13 residues. From germline, CDR1 is SNHLY and CDR2 FYNNEI. The CDR3 DNA reads TGTGCCAGCAGTTTAGGCACAAACACTGAAGCTTTCTTT. Its protein product is CASSLGTNTEAFF.

This chain links TRBV9 with TRBJ2-1; D gene ambiguous. This CDR3 has 14 residues. Germline V gene lookup returns CDR1 SGDLS and CDR2 YYNGEE. Trimming left V 1 base short and J 8 bases short, with 13 bases between. CDR3 loop: CASSVWVQGDEQFF. In nucleotides, the CDR3 is TGTGCCAGCAGCGTATGGGTCCAAGGCGATGAGCAGTTCTTC.

The rearrangement links TRBV9 to TRBJ2-7, with D perhaps matching TRBD2 (6 bases). The CDR3 sequence is 15 residues long. The germline CDR1 and CDR2 sequences are SGDLS and YYNGEE. V gave up 3 bases and J gave up 0 bases, with 13 bases separating them. In nucleotides, the CDR3 is TGTGCCAGCAGCGAGGGACTCACTGGCTCCTACGAGCAGTACTTC. Translating gives CASSEGLTGSYEQYF.

The chain couples TRBV5-1 to TRBJ1-1; 8 bases line up with TRBD1. The CDR3 covers 14 residues. CDR1 is SGHRS, CDR2 YFSETQ, per germline. The V gene end was trimmed by 4 bases and the J gene end by 1 base; junction bases not matched to a gene: 3. This chain's CDR3 is CASSGGQGNTEAFF. The CDR3 coding sequence is TGCGCCAGCAGCGGTGGACAGGGGAACACTGAAGCTTTCTTT.